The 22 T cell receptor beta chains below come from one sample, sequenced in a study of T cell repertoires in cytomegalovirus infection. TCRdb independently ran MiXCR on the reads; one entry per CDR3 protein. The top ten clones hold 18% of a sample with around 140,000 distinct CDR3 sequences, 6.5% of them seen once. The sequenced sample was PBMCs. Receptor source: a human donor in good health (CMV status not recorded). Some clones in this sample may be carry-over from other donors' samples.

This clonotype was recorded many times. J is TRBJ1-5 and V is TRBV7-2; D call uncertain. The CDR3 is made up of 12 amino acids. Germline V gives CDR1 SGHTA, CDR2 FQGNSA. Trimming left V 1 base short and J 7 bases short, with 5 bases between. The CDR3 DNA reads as TGTGCCAGCAGCTTAGACCTCCAGCCCCAGCATTTT. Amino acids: CASSLDLQPQHF.

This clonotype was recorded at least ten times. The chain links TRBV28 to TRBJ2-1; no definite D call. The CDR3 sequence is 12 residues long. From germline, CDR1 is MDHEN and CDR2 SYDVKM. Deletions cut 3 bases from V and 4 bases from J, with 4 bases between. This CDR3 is CASSFWYNEQFF. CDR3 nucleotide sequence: TGTGCCAGCAGTTTTTGGTACAATGAGCAGTTCTTC.

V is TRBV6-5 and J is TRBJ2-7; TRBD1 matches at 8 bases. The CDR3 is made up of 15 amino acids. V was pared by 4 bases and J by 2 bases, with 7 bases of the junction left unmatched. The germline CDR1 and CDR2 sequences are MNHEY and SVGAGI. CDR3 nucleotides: TGTGCCAGCAGTTCCGGGACAGGCAGCCCCTACGAGCAGTACTTC. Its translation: CASSSGTGSPYEQYF.

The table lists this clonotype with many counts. CDR3: CASSLDSTLNTEAFF. Written as DNA, the CDR3 is TGTGCCAGCAGCTTGGACAGCACCTTGAACACTGAAGCTTTCTTT. The chain uses TRBV7-2 and TRBJ1-1, with D perhaps TRBD1 (6 bases). Germline values: CDR1 SGHTA, CDR2 FQGNSA. Trimming shortened V by 3 bases and J by 0 bases, and 11 bases separated the two germline ends. This CDR3 has 15 residues.

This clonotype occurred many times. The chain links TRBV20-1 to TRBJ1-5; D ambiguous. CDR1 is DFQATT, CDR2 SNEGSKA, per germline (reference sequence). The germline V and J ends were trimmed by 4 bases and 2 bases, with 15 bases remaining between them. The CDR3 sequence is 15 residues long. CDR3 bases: TGCAGTGCTACTCTCAGCCTTGATGGCAATCAGCCCCAGCATTTT. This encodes CSATLSLDGNQPQHF.

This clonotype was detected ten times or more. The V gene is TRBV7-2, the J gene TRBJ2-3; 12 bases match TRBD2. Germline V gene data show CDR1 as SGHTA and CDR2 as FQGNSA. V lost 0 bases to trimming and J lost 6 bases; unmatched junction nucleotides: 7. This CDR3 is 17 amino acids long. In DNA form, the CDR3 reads TGTGCCAGCAGCTTAGCGGCGGCTAGCGGGGGGGTTGATACGCAGTATTTT. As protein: CASSLAAASGGVDTQYF.

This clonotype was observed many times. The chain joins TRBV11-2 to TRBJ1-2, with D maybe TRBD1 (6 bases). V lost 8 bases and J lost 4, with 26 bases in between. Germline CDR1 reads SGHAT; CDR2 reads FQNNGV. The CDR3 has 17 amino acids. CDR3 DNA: TGTGCCAGCCATACCTACGGGGGGAGACAGGATCCCTATGGCTACACCTTC. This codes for CASHTYGGRQDPYGYTF.

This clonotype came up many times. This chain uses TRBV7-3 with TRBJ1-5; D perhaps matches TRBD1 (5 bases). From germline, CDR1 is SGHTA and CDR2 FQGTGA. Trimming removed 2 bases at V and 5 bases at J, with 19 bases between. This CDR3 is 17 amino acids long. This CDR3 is CASSLALRKAGDQPQHF. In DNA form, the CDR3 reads TGTGCCAGCAGCTTAGCCCTCCGGAAGGCGGGGGATCAGCCCCAGCATTTT.

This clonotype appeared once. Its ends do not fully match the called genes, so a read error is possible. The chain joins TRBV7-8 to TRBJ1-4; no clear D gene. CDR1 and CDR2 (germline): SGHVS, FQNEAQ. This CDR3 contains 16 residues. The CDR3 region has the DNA TGTGCCAGCAGCTTAAGGTCGTGTGCAACTAATGAAAAACTGTTGTTT. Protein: CASSLRSCATNEKLLF. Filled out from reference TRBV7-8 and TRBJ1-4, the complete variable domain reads GAGVSQSPRYKVAKRGQDVALRCDPISGHVSLFWYQQALGQGPEFLTYFQNEAQLDKSGLPSDRFFAERPEGSVSTLKIQRTQQEDSAVYLCASSLRSCATNEKLLFGSGTQLSVL.

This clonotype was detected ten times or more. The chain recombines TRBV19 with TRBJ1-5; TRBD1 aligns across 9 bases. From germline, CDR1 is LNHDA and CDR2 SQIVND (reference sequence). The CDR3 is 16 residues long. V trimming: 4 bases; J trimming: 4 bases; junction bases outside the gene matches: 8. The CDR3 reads CASSTGTGSSNQPQHF. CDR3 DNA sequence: TGTGCCAGTAGTACCGGGACAGGGAGTAGTAATCAGCCCCAGCATTTT.

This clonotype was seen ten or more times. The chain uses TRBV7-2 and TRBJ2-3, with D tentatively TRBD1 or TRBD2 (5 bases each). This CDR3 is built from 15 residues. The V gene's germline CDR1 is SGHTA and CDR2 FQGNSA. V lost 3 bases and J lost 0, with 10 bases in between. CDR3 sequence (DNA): TGTGCCAGCAGCTTCCGGGACGGTAGCACAGATACGCAGTATTTT. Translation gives CASSFRDGSTDTQYF.

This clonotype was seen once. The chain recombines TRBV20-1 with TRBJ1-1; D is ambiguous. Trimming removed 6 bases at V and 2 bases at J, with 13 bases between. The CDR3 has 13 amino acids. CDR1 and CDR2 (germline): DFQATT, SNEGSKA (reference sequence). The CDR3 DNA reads TGCAGTGCAACGGACGGCGGTAACACTGAAGCTTTCTTT. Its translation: CSATDGGNTEAFF.

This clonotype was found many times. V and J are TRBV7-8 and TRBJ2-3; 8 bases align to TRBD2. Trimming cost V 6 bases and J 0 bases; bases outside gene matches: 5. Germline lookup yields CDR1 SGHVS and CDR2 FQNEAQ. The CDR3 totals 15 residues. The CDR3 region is CASSTSGSSTDTQYF. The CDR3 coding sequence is TGTGCCAGCAGTACTAGCGGTTCTAGCACAGATACGCAGTATTTT.

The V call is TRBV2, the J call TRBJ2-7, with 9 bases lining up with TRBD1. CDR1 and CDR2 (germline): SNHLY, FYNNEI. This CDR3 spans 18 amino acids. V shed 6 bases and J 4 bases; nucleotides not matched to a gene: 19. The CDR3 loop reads CASSPRNNPGQGQYEQYF. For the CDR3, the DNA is TGTGCCAGCAGCCCACGTAATAATCCGGGACAGGGTCAGTACGAGCAGTACTTC.

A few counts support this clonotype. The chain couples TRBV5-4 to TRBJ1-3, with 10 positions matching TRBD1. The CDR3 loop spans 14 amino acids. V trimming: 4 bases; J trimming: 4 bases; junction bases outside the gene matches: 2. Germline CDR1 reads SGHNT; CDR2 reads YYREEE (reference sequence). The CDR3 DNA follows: TGTGCCAGCAGCGTGGACAGGGGGGGAAACACCATATATTTT. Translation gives CASSVDRGGNTIYF.

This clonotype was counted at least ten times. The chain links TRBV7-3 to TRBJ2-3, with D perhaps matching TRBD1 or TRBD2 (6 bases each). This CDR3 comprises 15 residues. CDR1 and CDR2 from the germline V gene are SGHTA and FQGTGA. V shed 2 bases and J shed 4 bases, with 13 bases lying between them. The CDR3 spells CASSLRGGPADTQYF. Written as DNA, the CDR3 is TGTGCCAGCAGCTTACGAGGGGGGCCCGCAGATACGCAGTATTTT.

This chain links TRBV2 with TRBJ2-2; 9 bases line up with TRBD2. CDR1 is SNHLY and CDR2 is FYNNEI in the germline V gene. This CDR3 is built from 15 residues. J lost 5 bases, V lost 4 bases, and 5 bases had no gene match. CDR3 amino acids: CASSGLAGRTGELFF. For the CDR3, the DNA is TGTGCCAGCAGTGGGCTAGCGGGGAGGACCGGGGAGCTGTTTTTT.

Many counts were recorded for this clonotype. The CDR3 here is CASSPTNGWNSPLHF. The CDR3 DNA is TGCGCCAGCAGCCCGACTAACGGGTGGAATTCACCCCTCCACTTT. V gene TRBV4-1 combines with J gene TRBJ1-6; the D is unclear. This CDR3 has 15 amino acids. CDR1 and CDR2 from the germline V gene are MGHRA and YSYEKL. The V and J ends lost 4 bases and 7 bases respectively, with 14 bases between them.

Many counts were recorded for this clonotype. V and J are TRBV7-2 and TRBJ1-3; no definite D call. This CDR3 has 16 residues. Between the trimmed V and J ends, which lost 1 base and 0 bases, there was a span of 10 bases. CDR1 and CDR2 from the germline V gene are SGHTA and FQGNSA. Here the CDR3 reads CASSLGRLISGNTIYF. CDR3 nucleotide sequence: TGTGCCAGCAGCTTAGGGCGCCTGATCTCTGGAAACACCATATATTTT.

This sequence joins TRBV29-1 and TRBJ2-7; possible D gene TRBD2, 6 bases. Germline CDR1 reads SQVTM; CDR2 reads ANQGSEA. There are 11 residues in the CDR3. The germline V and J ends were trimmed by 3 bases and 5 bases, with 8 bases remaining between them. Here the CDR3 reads CSVEGTDEQYF. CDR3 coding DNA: TGCAGCGTTGAGGGGACTGACGAGCAGTACTTC.

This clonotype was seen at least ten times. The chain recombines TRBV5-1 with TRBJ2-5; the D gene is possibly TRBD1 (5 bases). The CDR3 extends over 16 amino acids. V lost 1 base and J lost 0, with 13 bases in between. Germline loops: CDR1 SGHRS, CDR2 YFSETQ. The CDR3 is CASSLWGQPNQETQYF. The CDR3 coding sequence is TGCGCCAGCAGCTTGTGGGGCCAACCGAACCAAGAGACCCAGTACTTC.

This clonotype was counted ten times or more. The CDR3 region is CASSQGQGGQETQYF. DNA of the CDR3: TGTGCCAGCAGCCAAGGGCAGGGGGGCCAAGAGACCCAGTACTTC. The chain couples TRBV4-2 to TRBJ2-5; D is perhaps TRBD1 (7 bases). CDR1 is LGHNA and CDR2 is YNFKEQ in the germline V gene. Trimming stripped 1 base from V and 1 base from J, with 10 bases between. CDR3 length: 15 amino acids.